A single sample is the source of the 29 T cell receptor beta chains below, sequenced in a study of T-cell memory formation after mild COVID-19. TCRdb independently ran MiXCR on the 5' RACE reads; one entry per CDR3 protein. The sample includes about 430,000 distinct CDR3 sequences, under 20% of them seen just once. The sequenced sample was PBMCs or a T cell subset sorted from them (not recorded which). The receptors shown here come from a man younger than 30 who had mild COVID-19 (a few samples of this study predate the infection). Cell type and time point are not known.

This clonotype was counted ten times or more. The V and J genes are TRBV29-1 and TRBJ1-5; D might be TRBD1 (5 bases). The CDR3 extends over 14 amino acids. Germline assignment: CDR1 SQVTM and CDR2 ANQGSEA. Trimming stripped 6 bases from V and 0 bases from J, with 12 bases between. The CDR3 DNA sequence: TGCAGCGTCCAAACAGGCATTAGCAATCAGCCCCAGCATTTT. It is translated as CSVQTGISNQPQHF.

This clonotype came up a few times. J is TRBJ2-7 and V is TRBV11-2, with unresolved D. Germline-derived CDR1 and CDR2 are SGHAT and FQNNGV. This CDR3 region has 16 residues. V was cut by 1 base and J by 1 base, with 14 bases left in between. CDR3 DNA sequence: TGTGCCAGCAGCTTAGGGTATGGGGATTCGTCCTACGAGCAGTACTTC. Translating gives CASSLGYGDSSYEQYF. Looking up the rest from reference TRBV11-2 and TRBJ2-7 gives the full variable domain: EAGVAQSPRYKIIEKRQSVAFWCNPISGHATLYWYQQILGQGPKLLIQFQNNGVVDDSQLPKDRFSAERLKGVDSTLKIQPAKLEDSAVYLCASSLGYGDSSYEQYFGPGTRLTVT.

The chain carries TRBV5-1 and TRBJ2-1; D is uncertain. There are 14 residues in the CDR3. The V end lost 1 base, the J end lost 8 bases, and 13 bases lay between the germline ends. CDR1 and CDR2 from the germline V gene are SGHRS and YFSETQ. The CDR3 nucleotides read TGCGCCAGCAGCTTGATGTACGTGGTCGATGAGCAGTTCTTC. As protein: CASSLMYVVDEQFF. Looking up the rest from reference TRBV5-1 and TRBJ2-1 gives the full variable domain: KAGVTQTPRYLIKTRGQQVTLSCSPISGHRSVSWYQQTPGQGLQFLFEYFSETQRNKGNFPGRFSGRQFSNSRSEMNVSTLELGDSALYLCASSLMYVVDEQFFGPGTRLTVL.

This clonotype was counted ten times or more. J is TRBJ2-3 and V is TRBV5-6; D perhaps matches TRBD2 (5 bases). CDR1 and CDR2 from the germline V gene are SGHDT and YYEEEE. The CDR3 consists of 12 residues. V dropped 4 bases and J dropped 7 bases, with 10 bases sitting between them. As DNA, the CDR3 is TGTGCCAGCAGCGATCGGAGGTATACGCAGTATTTT. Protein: CASSDRRYTQYF.

CDR3 amino acids: CASSLGPEGHYGYTF. DNA of the CDR3: TGTGCCAGCAGTTTAGGCCCCGAGGGTCACTATGGCTACACCTTC. The chain has TRBV28 and TRBJ1-2; D not resolved. V was pared by 2 bases and J by 3 bases, with 13 bases between. Germline-derived CDR1 and CDR2 are MDHEN and SYDVKM. This CDR3 region has 15 residues.

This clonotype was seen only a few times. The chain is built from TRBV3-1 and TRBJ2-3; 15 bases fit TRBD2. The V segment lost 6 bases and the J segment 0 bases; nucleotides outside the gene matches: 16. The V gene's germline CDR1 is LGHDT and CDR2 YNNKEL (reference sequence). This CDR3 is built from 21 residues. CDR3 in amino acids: CASRPQVVGLAGGASTDTQYF. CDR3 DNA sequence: TGTGCCAGCAGACCCCAGGTCGTGGGACTAGCGGGGGGAGCTAGCACAGATACGCAGTATTTT.

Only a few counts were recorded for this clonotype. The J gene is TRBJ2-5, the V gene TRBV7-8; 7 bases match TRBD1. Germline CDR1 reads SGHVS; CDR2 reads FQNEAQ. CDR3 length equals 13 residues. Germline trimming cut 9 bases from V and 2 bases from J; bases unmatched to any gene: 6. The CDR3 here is CARLPGQQETQYF. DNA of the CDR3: TGTGCCAGATTACCGGGACAGCAAGAGACCCAGTACTTC.

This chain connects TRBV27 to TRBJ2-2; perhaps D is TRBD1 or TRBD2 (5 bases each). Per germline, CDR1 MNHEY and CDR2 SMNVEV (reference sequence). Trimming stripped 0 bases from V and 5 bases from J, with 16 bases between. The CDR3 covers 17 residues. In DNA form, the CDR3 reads TGTGCCAGCAGTTTATCCCTTTTTCGAGGGGTGACCGGGGAGCTGTTTTTT. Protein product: CASSLSLFRGVTGELFF.

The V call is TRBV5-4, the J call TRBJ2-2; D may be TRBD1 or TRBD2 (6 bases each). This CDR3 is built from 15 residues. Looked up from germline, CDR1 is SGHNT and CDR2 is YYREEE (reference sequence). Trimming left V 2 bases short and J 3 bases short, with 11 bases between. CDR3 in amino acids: CASSFVRGDTGELFF. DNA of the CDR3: TGTGCCAGCAGCTTCGTTAGGGGGGACACCGGGGAGCTGTTTTTT.

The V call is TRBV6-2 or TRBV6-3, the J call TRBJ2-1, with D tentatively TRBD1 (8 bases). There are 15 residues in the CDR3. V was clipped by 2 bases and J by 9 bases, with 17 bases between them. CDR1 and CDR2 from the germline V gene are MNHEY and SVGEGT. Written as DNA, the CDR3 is TGTGCCAGCAGTTACGACAGGGGACTACAAGCTGAGCAGTTCTTC. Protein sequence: CASSYDRGLQAEQFF.

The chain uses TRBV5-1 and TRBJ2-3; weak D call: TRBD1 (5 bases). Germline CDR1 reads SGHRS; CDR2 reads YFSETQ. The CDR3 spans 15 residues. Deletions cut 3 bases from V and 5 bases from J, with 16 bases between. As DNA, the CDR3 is TGCGCCAGCAGCTCGAAGGCAGGGAAAGTAGATACGCAGTATTTT. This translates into CASSSKAGKVDTQYF.

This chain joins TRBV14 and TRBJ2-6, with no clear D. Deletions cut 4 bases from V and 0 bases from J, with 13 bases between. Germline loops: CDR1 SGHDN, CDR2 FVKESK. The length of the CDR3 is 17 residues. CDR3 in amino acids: CASSLSLAVSGANVLTF. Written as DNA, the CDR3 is TGTGCCAGCAGCCTATCGCTGGCAGTCTCTGGGGCCAACGTCCTGACTTTC.

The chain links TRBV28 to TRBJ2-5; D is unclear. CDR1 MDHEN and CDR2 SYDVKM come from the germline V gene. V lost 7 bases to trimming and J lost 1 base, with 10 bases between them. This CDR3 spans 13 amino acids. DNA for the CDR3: TGTGCCAGCAAAGAGGCAGTCCAAGAGACCCAGTACTTC. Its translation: CASKEAVQETQYF.

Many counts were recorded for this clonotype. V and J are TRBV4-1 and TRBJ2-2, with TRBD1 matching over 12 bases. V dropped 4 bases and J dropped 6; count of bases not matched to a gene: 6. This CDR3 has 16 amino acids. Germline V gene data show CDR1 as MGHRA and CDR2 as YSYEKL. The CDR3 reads CASSPSGTGGPGELFF. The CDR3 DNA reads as TGCGCCAGCAGCCCCTCCGGGACAGGGGGCCCCGGGGAGCTGTTTTTT.

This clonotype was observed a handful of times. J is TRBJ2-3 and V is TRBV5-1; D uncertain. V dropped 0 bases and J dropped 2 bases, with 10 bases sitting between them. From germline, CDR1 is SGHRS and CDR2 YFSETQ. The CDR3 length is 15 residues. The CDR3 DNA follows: TGCGCCAGCAGCTTGGCCGTCGGGTTCACAGATACGCAGTATTTT. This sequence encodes CASSLAVGFTDTQYF.

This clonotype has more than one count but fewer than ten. The CDR3 loop reads CASGRANEKLFF. The CDR3 DNA reads TGTGCCAGCGGTAGGGCTAATGAAAAACTGTTTTTT. This sequence joins TRBV6-5 and TRBJ1-4; no firm D call. The V end lost 8 bases, the J end lost 3 bases, and 7 bases lay between the germline ends. The CDR3 is 12 residues long. Germline V gene data show CDR1 as MNHEY and CDR2 as SVGAGI.

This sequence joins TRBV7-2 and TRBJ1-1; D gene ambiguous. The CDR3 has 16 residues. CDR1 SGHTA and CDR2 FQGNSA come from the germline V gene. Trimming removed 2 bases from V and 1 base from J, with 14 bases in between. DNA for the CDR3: TGTGCCAGCAGCTTATTTGCCTCCAGTCAGAACACTGAAGCTTTCTTT. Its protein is CASSLFASSQNTEAFF.

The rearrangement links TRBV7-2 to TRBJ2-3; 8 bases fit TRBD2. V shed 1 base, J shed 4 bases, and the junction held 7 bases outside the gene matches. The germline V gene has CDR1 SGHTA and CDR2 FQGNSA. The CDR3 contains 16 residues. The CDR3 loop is CASSLGGGGMSDTQYF. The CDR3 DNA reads TGTGCCAGCAGCTTAGGGGGCGGGGGGATGTCAGATACGCAGTATTTT. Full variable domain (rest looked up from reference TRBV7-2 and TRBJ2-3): GAGVSQSPSNKVTEKGKDVELRCDPISGHTALYWYRQSLGQGLEFLIYFQGNSAPDKSGLPSDRFSAERTGGSVSTLTIQRTQQEDSAVYLCASSLGGGGMSDTQYFGPGTRLTVL.

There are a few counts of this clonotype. CDR3 bases: TGTGCCAGCAGCGACGCCCGGGGGCTGAATGAAAAACTGTTTTTT. Translated, it gives CASSDARGLNEKLFF. The chain is built from TRBV25-1 and TRBJ1-4; D might be TRBD1 (6 bases). This CDR3 has 15 amino acids. V was pared by 6 bases and J by 5 bases, with 16 bases between. CDR1 is MGHDK, CDR2 SYGVNS, per germline. The entire variable domain, with the rest obtained from reference TRBV25-1 and TRBJ1-4, is as follows: EADIYQTPRYLVIGTGKKITLECSQTMGHDKMYWYQQDPGMELHLIHYSYGVNSTEKGDLSSESTVSRIRTEHFPLTLESARPSHTSQYLCASSDARGLNEKLFFGSGTQLSVL.

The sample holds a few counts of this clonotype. CDR3 bases: TGTGCCAGCAGCTCCAATGGAGCGGGGGCGGGGGAGACCCAGTACTTC. It is translated as CASSSNGAGAGETQYF. The chain combines TRBV7-2 with TRBJ2-5; 8 bases fit TRBD2. The CDR3 consists of 16 residues. V dropped 4 bases and J dropped 5; count of bases not matched to a gene: 12. Germline CDR1 is SGHTA and CDR2 is FQGNSA.

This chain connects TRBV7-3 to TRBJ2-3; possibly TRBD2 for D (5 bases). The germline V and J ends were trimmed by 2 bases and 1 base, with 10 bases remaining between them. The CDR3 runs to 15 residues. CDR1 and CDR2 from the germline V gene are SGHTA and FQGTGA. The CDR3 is CASSLYLGGTDTQYF. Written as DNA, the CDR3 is TGTGCCAGCAGCTTATATCTGGGAGGCACAGATACGCAGTATTTT.

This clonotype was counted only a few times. As DNA, the CDR3 is TGTGCCAGCTCCTCGCCCGGGGAAAAACTGTTTTTT. It encodes CASSSPGEKLFF. The rearrangement joins TRBV18 to TRBJ1-4; D gene uncertain. CDR1 KGHSH and CDR2 LQKENI come from the germline V gene. V shed 6 bases and J shed 8 bases, with 10 bases lying between them. The CDR3 is 12 residues long.

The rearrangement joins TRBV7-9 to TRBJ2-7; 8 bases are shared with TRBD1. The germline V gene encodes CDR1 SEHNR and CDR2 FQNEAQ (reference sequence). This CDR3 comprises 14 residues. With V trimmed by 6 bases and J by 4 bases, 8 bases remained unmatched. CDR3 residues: CASRGQGGEYEQYF. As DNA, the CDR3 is TGTGCCAGCAGAGGACAGGGAGGTGAATACGAGCAGTACTTC.

CDR3 sequence: CSGSFQGGNYGYTF. The CDR3 region has the DNA TGTTCCGGCAGCTTCCAGGGGGGAAACTATGGCTACACCTTC. The rearrangement uses TRBV7-9 and TRBJ1-2; 7 nucleotides line up with TRBD1. The length of the CDR3 is 14 residues. In germline, CDR1 is SEHNR, CDR2 FQNEAQ (reference sequence).

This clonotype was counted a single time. The CDR3 loop reads CASSVTWAGSTEAFF. The CDR3 DNA is TGTGCCAGCAGCGTGACCTGGGCGGGGAGCACTGAAGCTTTCTTT. The genes are TRBV9 and TRBJ1-1; no firm D call. The V gene lost 2 bases and the J gene lost 4 bases, with 15 bases spanning the gap. CDR1 and CDR2 (germline): SGDLS, YYNGEE. The CDR3 has 15 amino acids.

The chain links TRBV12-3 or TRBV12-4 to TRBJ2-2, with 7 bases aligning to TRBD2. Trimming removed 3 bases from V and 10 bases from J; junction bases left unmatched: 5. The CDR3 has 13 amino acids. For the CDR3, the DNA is TGTGCCAGCAGTTTTGTCAGCGGGGTGGAGCTGTTTTTT. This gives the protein CASSFVSGVELFF.

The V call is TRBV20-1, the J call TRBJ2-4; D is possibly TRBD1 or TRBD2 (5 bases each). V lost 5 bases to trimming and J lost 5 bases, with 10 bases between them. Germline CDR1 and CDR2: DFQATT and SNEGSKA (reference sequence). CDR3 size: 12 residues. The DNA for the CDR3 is TGCAGTGCTCGCTTGGGGGAAAACATTCAGTACTTC. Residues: CSARLGENIQYF.

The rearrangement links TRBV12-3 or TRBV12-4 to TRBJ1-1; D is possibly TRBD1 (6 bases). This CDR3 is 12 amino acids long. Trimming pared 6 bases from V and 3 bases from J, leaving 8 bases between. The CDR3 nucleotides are TGTGCCAGCAGGCGGGGGCACACTGAAGCTTTCTTT. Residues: CASRRGHTEAFF.

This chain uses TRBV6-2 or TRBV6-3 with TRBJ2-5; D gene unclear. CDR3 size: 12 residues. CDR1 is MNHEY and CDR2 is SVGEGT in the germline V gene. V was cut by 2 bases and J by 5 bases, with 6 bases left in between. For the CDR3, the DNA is TGTGCCAGCAGTTACAAGCGTGAGACCCAGTACTTC. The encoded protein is CASSYKRETQYF.